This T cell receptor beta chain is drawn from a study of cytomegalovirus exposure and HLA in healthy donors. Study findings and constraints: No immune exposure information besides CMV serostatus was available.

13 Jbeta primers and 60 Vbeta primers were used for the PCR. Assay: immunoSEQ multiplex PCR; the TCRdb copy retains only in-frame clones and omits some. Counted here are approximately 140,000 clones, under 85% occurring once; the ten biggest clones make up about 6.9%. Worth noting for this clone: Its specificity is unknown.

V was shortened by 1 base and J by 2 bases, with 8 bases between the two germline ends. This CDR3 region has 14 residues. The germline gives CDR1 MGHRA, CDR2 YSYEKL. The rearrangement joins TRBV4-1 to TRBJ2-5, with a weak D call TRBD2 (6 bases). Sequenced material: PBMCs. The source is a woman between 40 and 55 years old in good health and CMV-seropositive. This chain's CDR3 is CASSQGGEQETQYF. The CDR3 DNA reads TGCGCCAGCAGCCAAGGGGGGGAACAAGAGACCCAGTACTTC.